Listed here are 17 T cell receptor beta chains from one sample, sequenced in a study of blood T cell repertoires in COVID-19. The assay was immunoSEQ multiplex PCR, and TCRdb's table has in-frame clones only and misses some. The sample records about 71,000 clones, 70% to 90% being singletons. Sequencing used peripheral blood. The receptors were gathered from a man in his forties or fifties with active COVID-19.

The chain links TRBV30 to TRBJ1-1, with no clear D. Germline CDR1 reads GTSNPN; CDR2 reads SVGIG (reference sequence). Trimming left V 2 bases short and J 7 bases short, with 8 bases between. The CDR3 consists of 11 residues. The CDR3 is CAWSPSFEAFF. CDR3 coding DNA: TGTGCCTGGAGTCCGAGCTTTGAAGCTTTCTTT.

The rearrangement uses TRBV19 and TRBJ2-7; maybe TRBD1 (6 bases). The germline V and J ends were trimmed by 2 bases and 4 bases, with 12 bases remaining between them. Germline V gene data show CDR1 as LNHDA and CDR2 as SQIVND (reference sequence). This CDR3 spans 14 amino acids. The CDR3 region is CASSIKGGPYEQYV. In DNA form, the CDR3 reads TGTGCCAGTAGTATAAAAGGGGGTCCGTACGAGCAGTACGTC.

This CDR3 is CASSMTRGRTNTGELFF. Written as DNA, the CDR3 is TGTGCCAGTAGTATGACTCGCGGGAGGACGAACACCGGGGAGCTGTTTTTT. This rearrangement joins TRBV19 to TRBJ2-2; 8 bases map to TRBD2. The CDR3 is 17 amino acids. V was clipped by 3 bases and J by 0 bases; unmatched bases: 6. In germline, CDR1 is LNHDA, CDR2 SQIVND (reference sequence). The whole variable domain, filled in from reference TRBV19 and TRBJ2-2, reads DGGITQSPKYLFRKEGQNVTLSCEQNLNHDAMYWYRQDPGQGLRLIYYSQIVNDFQKGDIAEGYSVSREKKESFPLTVTSAQKNPTAFYLCASSMTRGRTNTGELFFGEGSRLTVL.

The chain couples TRBV9 to TRBJ1-6, with D possibly matching TRBD1 (6 bases). The V end was cut by 4 bases, the J end by 11 bases, with 13 bases between. This CDR3 contains 13 residues. CDR1 and CDR2 (germline): SGDLS, YYNGEE. The CDR3 spells CASSTRQETPLHF. The CDR3 coding sequence is TGTGCCAGCAGCACCCGACAGGAGACACCCCTCCACTTT.

CDR3 in amino acids: CASSWTVTSSYEQYF. In nucleotides, the CDR3 is TGTGCCAGCAGCTGGACAGTAACGAGCTCCTACGAGCAGTACTTC. This chain uses TRBV5-5 with TRBJ2-7; tentative D call: TRBD1 (6 bases). Germline CDR1 is SGHKS and CDR2 is YYEKEE (reference sequence). V lost 3 bases to trimming and J lost 0 bases, with 13 bases between them. The CDR3 has 15 amino acids.

The V call is TRBV14, the J call TRBJ2-7, with 8 bases that match TRBD1. V lost 4 bases, J lost 3 bases, and 8 bases stayed unmatched. Germline V lookup: CDR1 SGHDN, CDR2 FVKESK. The CDR3 is made up of 15 amino acids. CDR3 DNA sequence: TGTGCCAGCAGCCTCTTCACAGGGGGATACTACGAGCAGTACTTC. It codes for CASSLFTGGYYEQYF.

CDR3 sequence reads: CASRAPGEGYGYTF. The DNA for the CDR3 is TGTGCCAGTAGGGCCCCGGGAGAGGGCTATGGCTACACCTTC. The V call is TRBV19, the J call TRBJ1-2, with unresolved D. Germline CDR1 LNHDA, CDR2 SQIVND (reference sequence). This CDR3 has 14 amino acids. The germline V and J ends were trimmed by 6 bases and 4 bases, with 15 bases remaining between them. Full variable domain (remainder filled in from reference TRBV19 and TRBJ1-2): DGGITQSPKYLFRKEGQNVTLSCEQNLNHDAMYWYRQDPGQGLRLIYYSQIVNDFQKGDIAEGYSVSREKKESFPLTVTSAQKNPTAFYLCASRAPGEGYGYTFGSGTRLTVV.

This clone occurred once. J is TRBJ2-3 and V is TRBV5-1, with D possibly matching TRBD1 (5 bases). Trimming cost V 2 bases and J 5 bases, with 18 bases left between them. Looked up from germline, CDR1 is SGHRS and CDR2 is YFSETQ. There are 16 residues in the CDR3. CDR3 residues: CASSLDVGLVGDTQYF. The DNA for the CDR3 is TGCGCCAGCAGCTTAGATGTGGGGCTAGTAGGAGATACGCAGTATTTT.

The V gene is TRBV9, the J gene TRBJ1-3; 8 bases map to TRBD1. The length of the CDR3 is 15 residues. The J segment lost 1 base and the V segment lost 3 bases, leaving 3 bases of the junction unmatched. Germline CDR1 reads SGDLS; CDR2 reads YYNGEE. The CDR3 DNA reads as TGTGCCAGCAGCGCTACAGGGGGATCTGGAAACACCATATATTTT. This gives the protein CASSATGGSGNTIYF.

V is TRBV2 and J is TRBJ2-1; 9 nucleotides line up with TRBD2. V was pared by 7 bases and J by 6 bases, with 13 bases of the junction left unmatched. Germline V gives CDR1 SNHLY, CDR2 FYNNEI. The CDR3 runs 16 residues. In DNA form, the CDR3 reads TGTGCCAGCACCCTCAGCGGCCTAGCGGGGATCAATGAGCAGTTCTTC. This codes for CASTLSGLAGINEQFF.

This chain joins TRBV5-1 and TRBJ2-3, with TRBD1 as a possible D gene (6 bases). Between the trimmed V and J ends, which lost 1 base and 5 bases, there was a span of 26 bases. The CDR3 contains 19 residues. Germline CDR1 and CDR2: SGHRS and YFSETQ. CDR3 region: CASSLFLSLPGRGGDTQYF. CDR3 nucleotide sequence: TGCGCCAGCAGCTTGTTCCTGAGTCTCCCGGGGCGAGGGGGAGATACGCAGTATTTT.

The chain is built from TRBV6-5 and TRBJ2-1, with TRBD1 as a possible D gene (5 bases). The V gene lost 4 bases and the J gene lost 3 bases, with 13 bases spanning the gap. There are 15 residues in the CDR3. The germline V gene has CDR1 MNHEY and CDR2 SVGAGI. The CDR3 coding sequence is TGTGCCAGCAGTTCCAGGGTGACCAGCTACAATGAGCAGTTCTTC. Its protein is CASSSRVTSYNEQFF.

The sample holds one count of this clone. The rearrangement links TRBV5-1 to TRBJ2-2; D gene unclear. V was pared by 0 bases and J by 7 bases, with 16 bases between. Germline CDR1 reads SGHRS; CDR2 reads YFSETQ. This CDR3 region has 16 residues. The CDR3 loop reads CASSLGSLQTGGELFF. CDR3 in DNA: TGCGCCAGCAGCTTGGGCTCTCTCCAAACCGGCGGGGAGCTGTTTTTT.

The chain is built from TRBV7-2 and TRBJ2-1; 9 positions match TRBD1. V dropped 5 bases and J dropped 0; count of bases not matched to a gene: 2. The CDR3 extends over 15 amino acids. CDR1 is SGHTA and CDR2 is FQGNSA in the germline V gene. The CDR3 region is CASSPDRGSYNEQFF. CDR3 nucleotide sequence: TGTGCCAGCAGCCCGGACAGGGGCTCCTACAATGAGCAGTTCTTC.

The V gene is TRBV7-9, the J gene TRBJ2-5; TRBD2 aligns across 8 bases. After removal of 4 bases from V and 1 base from J, the junction contained 8 bases not matched to a gene. CDR3 length equals 16 residues. The germline V gene has CDR1 SEHNR and CDR2 FQNEAQ (reference sequence). The CDR3 sequence: CASSYPGRGAQETQYF. Written as DNA, the CDR3 is TGTGCCAGCAGCTACCCGGGGCGGGGGGCCCAAGAGACCCAGTACTTC.

The chain links TRBV15 to TRBJ2-5; D may be TRBD2 (5 bases). Germline-derived CDR1 and CDR2 are LNHNV and YYDKDF (reference sequence). The CDR3 consists of 16 residues. Trimming removed 0 bases from V and 0 bases from J, with 11 bases in between. CDR3 DNA sequence: TGTGCCACCAGCAGAGATGAGGGTCCCTACCAAGAGACCCAGTACTTC. Translating gives CATSRDEGPYQETQYF. Variable domain in full (rest from reference TRBV15 and TRBJ2-5): DAMVIQNPRYQVTQFGKPVTLSCSQTLNHNVMYWYQQKSSQAPKLLFHYYDKDFNNEADTPDNFQSRRPNTSFCFLDIRSPGLGDTAMYLCATSRDEGPYQETQYFGPGTRLLVL.

This clone was seen once. The chain combines TRBV5-1 with TRBJ1-1, with D possibly TRBD1 on 5 matching bases. CDR1 and CDR2 (germline): SGHRS, YFSETQ. The CDR3 length is 13 residues. Trimming took off 6 bases at V and 1 base at J, with 10 bases between the two ends. CDR3 loop: CASMGRANTEAFF. The CDR3 DNA follows: TGCGCCAGCATGGGCAGGGCGAACACTGAAGCTTTCTTT.